Each of the 28 T cell receptor beta chains below was sequenced from the same sample in a study of shared clonotypes between healthy human individuals. The repertoire was sequenced with immunoSEQ multiplex PCR; TCRdb's copy has only in-frame clones and lacks some. This table holds a few million clones, approximately 95% found once. The sample consisted of naive CD4+ T cells from PBMCs. Described subset: CD45RA+ positively selected. These receptors came from a man aged 18 to 29 in good health. Some clones in this sample may be carry-over from other donors' samples.

This sequence joins TRBV5-1 and TRBJ2-2; TRBD2 aligns across 10 bases. The junction had 10 bases not matched to a gene; V was cut back by 4 bases and J by 7 bases. This CDR3 region has 16 residues. The germline gives CDR1 SGHRS, CDR2 YFSETQ. The CDR3 DNA is TGCGCCAGCAGCCAACCTAGCGGGAGTATTGGCGGGGAGCTGTTTTTT. It encodes CASSQPSGSIGGELFF.

Points on this clone: Other DNA sequences in the same sample also yield this CDR3. J is TRBJ2-3 and V is TRBV5-8; no definite D call. Germline assignment: CDR1 SGHTS and CDR2 YDEGEE. The length of the CDR3 is 12 residues. V gave up 1 base and J gave up 6 bases, with 6 bases separating them. The CDR3 loop is CASSLNRDTQYF. The CDR3 region has the DNA TGTGCCAGCAGCTTGAATCGGGATACGCAGTATTTT.

This clone was seen a handful of times. The CDR3 region is CASSEVQLHQPQHF. DNA for the CDR3: TGTGCCAGCAGTGAAGTACAACTCCATCAGCCCCAGCATTTT. The rearrangement uses TRBV6-1 and TRBJ1-5; D uncertain. The length of the CDR3 is 14 residues. Germline CDR1 is MNHNS and CDR2 is SASEGT. V lost 1 base to trimming and J lost 5 bases, with 9 bases between them.

The chain carries TRBV28 and TRBJ2-3; 9 nucleotides line up with TRBD1. There are 16 residues in the CDR3. V dropped 6 bases and J dropped 1; count of bases not matched to a gene: 8. The germline CDR1 and CDR2 sequences are MDHEN and SYDVKM. The CDR3 loop is CASSEQGAYGTDTQYF. Here the CDR3 DNA reads TGTGCCAGCAGCGAACAGGGGGCGTATGGCACAGATACGCAGTATTTT.

The chain links TRBV6-1 to TRBJ2-2, with TRBD2 matching 7 bases. This CDR3 is 15 amino acids long. The germline V gene encodes CDR1 MNHNS and CDR2 SASEGT. V shed 3 bases, J shed 6 bases, and the junction held 7 bases outside the gene matches. The CDR3 DNA reads as TGTGCCAGCAGTGACGGACTAGTTAATTCCGGGGAGCTGTTTTTT. Amino acid sequence: CASSDGLVNSGELFF.

Turning to this clone: The same CDR3 is also encoded by other DNA sequences in this sample. The genes are TRBV18 and TRBJ2-7; tentative D call: TRBD1 (6 bases). Germline lookup yields CDR1 KGHSH and CDR2 LQKENI. The CDR3 spans 14 residues. V was clipped by 4 bases and J by 0 bases, with 10 bases between them. CDR3 nucleotide sequence: TGTGCCAGCTCACTACAGGGTAACTCCTACGAGCAGTACTTC. As protein: CASSLQGNSYEQYF. Drawing the rest from reference TRBV18 and TRBJ2-7, the complete variable domain is NAGVMQNPRHLVRRRGQEARLRCSPMKGHSHVYWYRQLPEEGLKFMVYLQKENIIDESGMPKERFSAEFPKEGPSILRIQQVVRGDSAAYFCASSLQGNSYEQYFGPGTRLTVT.

V gene TRBV7-2 combines with J gene TRBJ2-2, with TRBD1 identical over 9 bases. J gave up 6 bases and V 5 bases, and 13 bases lay outside the gene matches. This CDR3 has 17 residues. The germline V gene has CDR1 SGHTA and CDR2 FQGNSA. The CDR3 spells CASSPNRDRVDAGELFF. CDR3 nucleotides: TGTGCCAGCAGCCCTAACCGGGACAGGGTGGACGCCGGGGAGCTGTTTTTT.

This sequence joins TRBV7-9 and TRBJ2-3; TRBD2 matches at 7 bases. The germline gives CDR1 SEHNR, CDR2 FQNEAQ (reference sequence). The CDR3 covers 16 residues. V shed 5 bases, J shed 1 base, and the junction held 9 bases outside the gene matches. The CDR3: CASSMGTTPRTDTQYF. The CDR3 nucleotides read TGTGCCAGCAGCATGGGGACTACACCACGCACAGATACGCAGTATTTT.

The CDR3 coding sequence is TGTGCCAGCAGCGTCGAACTAGCTCCCTACGAGCAGTACTTC. Residues: CASSVELAPYEQYF. The gene calls are TRBV11-2 and TRBJ2-7, with D possibly being TRBD2 (6 bases). V shed 5 bases and J shed 2 bases, with 13 bases lying between them. Looked up from germline, CDR1 is SGHAT and CDR2 is FQNNGV. The CDR3 loop spans 14 amino acids.

The chain joins TRBV5-1 to TRBJ2-2; weak D call: TRBD2 (6 bases). The V gene lost 4 bases and the J gene lost 3 bases, with 10 bases spanning the gap. Germline V CDR1 and CDR2: SGHRS, YFSETQ. The CDR3 contains 14 residues. In DNA form, the CDR3 reads TGCGCCAGCAGCGGGGACTCTCACACCGGGGAGCTGTTTTTT. Protein sequence: CASSGDSHTGELFF.

This rearrangement joins TRBV11-1 to TRBJ2-1; 9 positions agree with TRBD2. The CDR3 extends over 17 amino acids. Germline CDR1 and CDR2: SGHAT and FQDESV (reference sequence). Unmatched junction bases numbered 6, after V lost 2 bases and J lost 1 base. CDR3 DNA sequence: TGTGCCAGCAGCTTACCCCTAGCGGGGAGTTCCTACAATGAGCAGTTCTTC. Its translation is CASSLPLAGSSYNEQFF.

Of note for this clone: This sample includes further DNA sequences coding for the same CDR3. J is TRBJ2-1 and V is TRBV18; TRBD2 agrees at 13 bases. CDR3 length: 16 residues. Trimming cost V 3 bases and J 2 bases; bases outside gene matches: 1. The germline V gene has CDR1 KGHSH and CDR2 LQKENI. The CDR3 region is CASSPGTSGTYNEQFF. CDR3 DNA sequence: TGTGCCAGCTCACCCGGGACTAGCGGGACCTACAATGAGCAGTTCTTC.

This clone came up a few times. The chain links TRBV5-1 to TRBJ2-1; TRBD2 matches at 12 bases. V lost 4 bases and J lost 2; bases outside the gene matches: 1. The germline V gene encodes CDR1 SGHRS and CDR2 YFSETQ. CDR3 length: 15 amino acids. CDR3 coding DNA: TGCGCCAGCAGCGGACTAGCGGGGACCTACAATGAGCAGTTCTTC. Residues: CASSGLAGTYNEQFF.

This chain joins TRBV21-1 and TRBJ1-2; TRBD1 is the table's D call and was not checked against the DNA. TRBV21-1 is noted as a pseudogene. The CDR3 is 15 amino acids. CDR3 bases: TGTGCCAGCAACCCACGTCCCCTCAGGGGTCAGGGCTACACCTTC. Its protein is CASNPRPLRGQGYTF.

The chain joins TRBV14 to TRBJ2-4, with 9 positions matching TRBD1. Unmatched junction bases numbered 7, after V lost 4 bases and J lost 9 bases. Per germline, CDR1 SGHDN and CDR2 FVKESK. This CDR3 region has 14 residues. The CDR3 loop reads CASSPGGQGGIQYF. The CDR3 nucleotides read TGTGCCAGCAGCCCGGGGGGACAGGGAGGCATTCAGTACTTC.

This clone appeared a few times. Other DNA sequences from this sample encode an identical CDR3 as well. The chain links TRBV9 to TRBJ1-5; D ambiguous. The germline gives CDR1 SGDLS, CDR2 YYNGEE. With 0 bases removed from V and 5 bases from J, the gap between germline ends came to 12 bases. The CDR3 has 15 residues. The CDR3 reads CASSVGVMGDQPQHF. The CDR3 bases are TGTGCCAGCAGCGTAGGAGTTATGGGAGATCAGCCCCAGCATTTT.

About this clone itself: Other nucleotide sequences in the sample specify the same CDR3. The rearrangement joins TRBV11-2 to TRBJ2-1, with 13 bases matching TRBD2. The CDR3 covers 15 residues. Germline CDR1 SGHAT, CDR2 FQNNGV. J gave up 6 bases and V 5 bases, and 4 bases lay outside the gene matches. The CDR3 here is CASSPRTSGSNEQFF. The CDR3 bases are TGTGCCAGCAGCCCTCGGACTAGCGGGAGCAATGAGCAGTTCTTC.

The V call is TRBV7-2, the J call TRBJ2-3; D may be TRBD1 (5 bases). Germline values: CDR1 SGHTA, CDR2 FQGNSA. V lost 7 bases and J lost 2, with 16 bases in between. The CDR3 contains 15 residues. In DNA, the CDR3 is TGTGCCAGCACCCCTGGTTGGGGCCACACAGATACGCAGTATTTT. It specifies CASTPGWGHTDTQYF.

The gene calls are TRBV9 and TRBJ1-4; D unresolved. Trimming took 4 bases from V and 4 from J, leaving 11 bases between them. The germline V gene has CDR1 SGDLS and CDR2 YYNGEE. There are 14 residues in the CDR3. The CDR3 DNA reads as TGTGCCAGCAGCACCCGGGCTAATAATGAAAAACTGTTTTTT. It yields the protein CASSTRANNEKLFF. Full variable domain (rest looked up from reference TRBV9 and TRBJ1-4): DSGVTQTPKHLITATGQRVTLRCSPRSGDLSVYWYQQSLDQGLQFLIQYYNGEERAKGNILERFSAQQFPDLHSELNLSSLELGDSALYFCASSTRANNEKLFFGSGTQLSVL.

This sequence joins TRBV4-1 and TRBJ2-7; D remains ambiguous. The V gene lost 1 base and the J gene lost 3 bases, with 7 bases spanning the gap. Germline V gene data show CDR1 as MGHRA and CDR2 as YSYEKL. The CDR3 spans 13 residues. CDR3 bases: TGCGCCAGCAGCCAAGTCTCGAGCTACGAGCAGTACTTC. It is translated as CASSQVSSYEQYF.

As to this clone: Other DNA sequences in the sample encode the same CDR3. The chain couples TRBV9 to TRBJ2-1; D is possibly TRBD1 or TRBD2 (6 bases each). The CDR3 sequence is 15 residues long. V lost 3 bases and J lost 4, with 14 bases in between. The germline V gene has CDR1 SGDLS and CDR2 YYNGEE. The CDR3 loop reads CASSGGASSYNEQFF. The CDR3 nucleotides read TGTGCCAGCAGCGGGGGGGCTAGCTCATACAATGAGCAGTTCTTC.

The chain carries TRBV7-2 and TRBJ2-3, with 12 positions matching TRBD2. The V gene end was trimmed by 0 bases and the J gene end by 3 bases; junction bases not matched to a gene: 4. CDR1 and CDR2 (germline): SGHTA, FQGNSA. The length of the CDR3 is 17 residues. The DNA for the CDR3 is TGTGCCAGCAGCTTAGCGGCTAGCGGGAGGGCAACAGATACGCAGTATTTT. It yields the protein CASSLAASGRATDTQYF.

This chain links TRBV28 with TRBJ2-1; 7 positions match TRBD2. The germline V gene encodes CDR1 MDHEN and CDR2 SYDVKM. This CDR3 spans 15 amino acids. The V and J ends lost 2 bases and 2 bases, in that order; junction bases with no gene match: 3. CDR3 sequence: CASSLGGGTYNEQFF. The DNA of the CDR3 is TGTGCCAGCAGTTTAGGGGGGGGAACCTACAATGAGCAGTTCTTC. The entire variable domain, with the rest obtained from reference TRBV28 and TRBJ2-1, is as follows: DVKVTQSSRYLVKRTGEKVFLECVQDMDHENMFWYRQDPGLGLRLIYFSYDVKMKEKGDIPEGYSVSREKKERFSLILESASTNQTSMYLCASSLGGGTYNEQFFGPGTRLTVL.

A remark on this clone: This sample includes further DNA sequences coding for the same CDR3. The chain uses TRBV9 and TRBJ2-1; 9 bases map to TRBD2. With V trimmed by 2 bases and J by 5 bases, 2 bases remained unmatched. The germline V gene encodes CDR1 SGDLS and CDR2 YYNGEE. The length of the CDR3 is 14 residues. CDR3 protein: CASSVASGDNEQFF. The CDR3 region has the DNA TGTGCCAGCAGCGTGGCTAGCGGGGACAATGAGCAGTTCTTC.

This rearrangement joins TRBV9 to TRBJ2-2, with D perhaps TRBD2 (5 bases). This CDR3 has 17 residues. V lost 4 bases and J 3 bases, leaving 19 bases between the germline ends. The germline CDR1 and CDR2 sequences are SGDLS and YYNGEE. CDR3 sequence: CASSPQRGRVDTGELFF. The CDR3, as DNA: TGTGCCAGCAGCCCCCAACGAGGGCGCGTGGACACCGGGGAGCTGTTTTTT.

This sequence joins TRBV5-1 and TRBJ1-2; TRBD1 is a possible D gene (5 bases). Germline CDR1 and CDR2: SGHRS and YFSETQ. Deletions cut 1 base from V and 2 bases from J, with 9 bases between. The CDR3 consists of 14 residues. The CDR3 DNA reads TGCGCCAGCAGCTTGTCAGGGCTCAACTATGGCTACACCTTC. Translated, it gives CASSLSGLNYGYTF. Looking up the rest from reference TRBV5-1 and TRBJ1-2 gives the full variable domain: KAGVTQTPRYLIKTRGQQVTLSCSPISGHRSVSWYQQTPGQGLQFLFEYFSETQRNKGNFPGRFSGRQFSNSRSEMNVSTLELGDSALYLCASSLSGLNYGYTFGSGTRLTVV.

The chain is built from TRBV6-5 and TRBJ1-1; perhaps TRBD1 as D (5 bases). In germline, CDR1 is MNHEY, CDR2 SVGAGI. Trimming cost V 4 bases and J 11 bases, with 20 bases left between them. This CDR3 spans 14 amino acids. The CDR3 region is CASSSQPGPMNAFF. CDR3 bases: TGTGCCAGCAGTTCCCAACCGGGACCTATGAACGCTTTCTTT.

Turning to this clone: Other nucleotide sequences in the sample specify the same CDR3. The V and J genes are TRBV18 and TRBJ2-3; D unclear. There are 13 residues in the CDR3. Germline lookup yields CDR1 KGHSH and CDR2 LQKENI. V gave up 5 bases and J gave up 2 bases, with 8 bases separating them. CDR3 nucleotide sequence: TGTGCCAGCTCATCCCCTTCCACAGATACGCAGTATTTT. This gives the protein CASSSPSTDTQYF.